This TCR beta chain was sequenced for a study of blood T cell repertoires in COVID-19. In the study overall: Collection of acute and convalescent COVID-19 samples took place in the United States, Italy and Spain. The cDNA or gDNA used as material had been derived from T cells, B-cell-depleted T cells, or PBMCs.

Germline V gene lookup returns CDR1 DFQATT and CDR2 SNEGSKA (reference sequence). This CDR3 region has 16 residues. V dropped 3 bases and J dropped 1 base, with 16 bases sitting between them. This clone was detected once. Original processing methods: Reference gene primer amplification in the assay estimated nucleated cell counts. Profiling relied on immunoSEQ multiplex PCR, and the TCRdb table lists in-frame clones only, not all of them. V and J calls plus clone size are reproduced from that table; the DNA served to infer D and trimming. The sample has some 96,000 clones, 65% to 90% seen once. This sequence was found in a man aged 80 or over with acute or convalescent COVID-19. Sequences were obtained from peripheral blood. The rearrangement joins TRBV20-1 to TRBJ1-5, with TRBD1 as a possible D gene (5 bases). CDR3 bases: TGCAGTGCTAGTTCCCCCGGCAGGGCGAGCAATCAGCCCCAGCATTTT. Protein: CSASSPGRASNQPQHF.